Below, one T cell receptor beta chain is given with its context. Its antigen is as yet unknown. This sample was included in a study of vaccination effects on CD4 cells after COVID-19. The overall study: All study participants received two doses of BNT162b2 or mRNA-1273 vaccine.

General observations from the study: Whether induced by infection or by vaccine, clones showed marked clonal contraction late after vaccination. Only a single clone (1 of 255 vaccine-induced clones in healthy vaccinees) cross-reacted with common cold coronaviruses.

Clones were read by immunoSEQ multiplex PCR, and TCRdb kept only the in-frame ones, dropping some. This sample yields around 71,000 clones, of which approximately 72% are seen a single time; 4% belongs to the top ten. The CDR3 has 15 amino acids. V was trimmed by 3 bases and J by 1 base, leaving 8 bases between them. In germline, CDR1 is KGHDR, CDR2 SFDVKD. Antigen-specific CD4+ T cells expanded by the ViraFEST assay with viral peptide pools were then sequenced. With about 9 days of culture completed, CD4+ T cells were isolated. The vaccine recipients had no prior SARS-CoV-2 infection, with negative nucleocapsid antibodies. PBMC cultures contained some 2.1 million cells per well, roughly 10 IU/ml IL-2 and roughly 10 ug/ml peptides.

This receptor was taken from a human donor who received a COVID-19 vaccine. Here the sequenced sample was CD4+ T cells from PBMCs cultured with HCoV-OC43 spike peptides, taken before COVID-19 vaccination. Subset noted: HCoV-OC43 spike overlapping peptide pool stimulation. V usage is TRBV24-1 and J usage is TRBJ2-2; D is undetermined. Here the CDR3 reads CATSDPKMNTGELFF. The CDR3 nucleotides read TGTGCCACCAGTGATCCAAAGATGAACACCGGGGAGCTGTTTTTT.